There are many counts of the clone carrying this T cell receptor beta chain. Trimming left V 1 base short and J 10 bases short, with 11 bases between. The CDR3 spans 13 residues. CDR1 is LGHNT and CDR2 is FRNRAP in the germline V gene. The TCR beta CDR3 regions underwent amplification using RNA transcripts as the source. In the first-round RT-PCR of the TCR CDR3, the HTBI primer set was used. TCRdb independently ran MiXCR on the multiplex PCR reads; one entry per CDR3 protein. Here the sample spans over 450,000 distinct CDR3 sequences, approximately 15% being singletons. The data are from a study of T cells in Graves' hyperthyroidism and ophthalmopathy.

This TCR was recovered from a woman aged 18-35 years with Graves' hyperthyroidism. The sample was blood. The chain recombines TRBV12-5 with TRBJ2-1; D might be TRBD1 (6 bases). CDR3 nucleotide sequence: TGTGCTAGTGGTTTGGACAGGGTAGAGGAGCAGTTCTTC. Translating gives CASGLDRVEEQFF.